The next 30 T cell receptor beta chains were all read from a single sample in a study of T cell repertoires in cytomegalovirus infection. A single record per CDR3 protein comes from TCRdb applying MiXCR to the reads. The sample yields just under 300,000 distinct CDR3 sequences, roughly a tenth seen once. The sequenced material came from PBMCs. Receptors were obtained from a human donor in good health (CMV status not recorded). Some clones in this sample may be carry-over from other donors' samples.

This clonotype showed up many times. This chain joins TRBV5-6 and TRBJ2-7, with 10 bases aligning to TRBD2. CDR3 length equals 14 residues. Germline lookup yields CDR1 SGHDT and CDR2 YYEEEE. Germline trimming cut 2 bases from V and 5 bases from J; bases unmatched to any gene: 4. Here the CDR3 DNA reads TGTGCCAGCAGCTTCGGGACTAGCGTACACGAGCAGTACTTC. Translating gives CASSFGTSVHEQYF.

This clonotype appeared many times. The J gene is TRBJ1-1, the V gene TRBV10-3; D possibly corresponds to TRBD1 (6 bases). V was clipped by 6 bases and J by 0 bases, with 14 bases between them. Germline CDR1 reads ENHRY; CDR2 reads SYGVKD. The CDR3 consists of 15 residues. The CDR3 bases are TGTGCCATCAGGGACGCCGGGACAATGAACACTGAAGCTTTCTTT. As protein: CAIRDAGTMNTEAFF.

This clonotype showed up just a few times. The CDR3: CASSRRSGMATGELFF. Written as DNA, the CDR3 is TGTGCCAGCAGCCGACGTTCGGGGATGGCCACCGGGGAGCTGTTTTTT. The genes are TRBV6-5 and TRBJ2-2, with D maybe TRBD2 (5 bases). This CDR3 is built from 16 residues. In germline, CDR1 is MNHEY, CDR2 SVGAGI. The V and J ends lost 6 bases and 4 bases respectively, with 18 bases between them.

In its sample, this clonotype was seen many times. The CDR3 DNA sequence: TGTGCCAGCAGTGATTCAAGCGGGGGTCTCTACCCCCTCGAGCAGTACGTC. Its translation is CASSDSSGGLYPLEQYV. This chain connects TRBV6-1 to TRBJ2-7; 8 bases are shared with TRBD2. Trimming took 3 bases from V and 6 from J; bases not matched to a gene: 16. The CDR3 runs 17 residues. CDR1 is MNHNS and CDR2 is SASEGT in the germline V gene.

This clonotype was detected ten times or more. V gene TRBV6-2 or TRBV6-3 combines with J gene TRBJ2-7, with 7 bases identical to TRBD1. The CDR3 is 12 residues long. V dropped 6 bases and J dropped 6; count of bases not matched to a gene: 5. Germline V gives CDR1 MNHEY, CDR2 SVGEGT. CDR3 protein: CASRDRQFEQYV. In nucleotides, the CDR3 is TGTGCCAGCAGGGACAGGCAATTCGAGCAGTACGTC.

This clonotype was counted at least ten times. V is TRBV27 and J is TRBJ2-7; possibly TRBD1 for D (6 bases). This CDR3 comprises 14 residues. V was pared by 0 bases and J by 1 base, with 7 bases between. The germline V gene has CDR1 MNHEY and CDR2 SMNVEV (reference sequence). CDR3 in amino acids: CASSLSQGSYEQYF. Written as DNA, the CDR3 is TGTGCCAGCAGTTTATCGCAGGGGTCCTACGAGCAGTACTTC.

At least ten counts were recorded for this clonotype. V usage is TRBV27 and J usage is TRBJ2-1; 7 positions match TRBD2. CDR3 length equals 13 residues. The J segment lost 9 bases and the V segment lost 7 bases, leaving 9 bases of the junction unmatched. Germline CDR1 reads MNHEY; CDR2 reads SMNVEV (reference sequence). The CDR3 DNA is TGTGCCAGCATCCGGACTGGCGGGGGTGAGCAGTTCTTC. It is translated as CASIRTGGGEQFF.

This clonotype has a count of ten or more. The chain carries TRBV28 and TRBJ2-7; 10 bases are shared with TRBD1. In germline, CDR1 is MDHEN, CDR2 SYDVKM. This CDR3 contains 14 residues. With V trimmed by 6 bases and J by 6 bases, 8 bases remained unmatched. The CDR3 reads CASSRRDRGFEQYV. CDR3 DNA: TGTGCCAGCAGCCGCCGGGACAGGGGATTCGAGCAGTACGTC.

This clonotype has ten or more counts. V is TRBV2 and J is TRBJ2-2; D unresolved. CDR1 is SNHLY, CDR2 FYNNEI, per germline. Trimming left V 4 bases short and J 6 bases short, with 6 bases between. The CDR3 loop spans 12 amino acids. The CDR3 region has the DNA TGTGCCAGCAGTGCGTGGGCCGGGGAGCTGTTTTTT. This gives the protein CASSAWAGELFF.

This clonotype was counted at least ten times. The chain combines TRBV12-3 or TRBV12-4 with TRBJ1-2; the D gene is possibly TRBD1 (5 bases). CDR3 size: 15 residues. Deletions cut 2 bases from V and 0 bases from J, with 10 bases between. DNA of the CDR3: TGTGCCAGCAGTTTAAGGGGCGGTCCTAACTATGGCTACACCTTC. It encodes CASSLRGGPNYGYTF.

This rearrangement joins TRBV29-1 to TRBJ1-1; 7 nucleotides align to TRBD1. The CDR3 sequence is 11 residues long. Germline CDR1 reads SQVTM; CDR2 reads ANQGSEA. The CDR3 sequence is CALRGPAEAFF. DNA for the CDR3: TGCGCCTTGAGGGGGCCAGCTGAAGCTTTCTTT. The full variable domain, rest sourced from reference TRBV29-1 and TRBJ1-1, is SAVISQKPSRDICQRGTSLTIQCQVDSQVTMMFWYRQQPGQSLTLIATANQGSEATYESGFVIDKFPISRPNLTFSTLTVSNMSPEDSSIYLCALRGPAEAFFGQGTRLTVV.

This clonotype was found many times. The chain carries TRBV20-1 and TRBJ1-2, with 7 bases matching TRBD1. The CDR3 has 15 amino acids. From germline, CDR1 is DFQATT and CDR2 SNEGSKA (reference sequence). Trimming cost V 5 bases and J 2 bases; bases outside gene matches: 11. DNA of the CDR3: TGCAGTGCTCTCCCAAGAACGACAGGGAACTATGGCTACACCTTC. This sequence encodes CSALPRTTGNYGYTF.

The V gene is TRBV11-3, the J gene TRBJ2-5, with a weak D call TRBD1 (6 bases). This CDR3 region has 14 residues. V was trimmed by 5 bases and J by 2 bases, leaving 12 bases between them. In germline, CDR1 is SGHNT, CDR2 YENEEA. The CDR3 DNA reads as TGTGCCAGCAGCGGAGAGGGGGATCAAGAGACCCAGTACTTC. This codes for CASSGEGDQETQYF.

This clonotype has only a few counts. This rearrangement joins TRBV2 to TRBJ1-5; 8 bases fit TRBD1. The V and J ends lost 4 bases and 5 bases, in that order; junction bases with no gene match: 10. The germline V gene has CDR1 SNHLY and CDR2 FYNNEI. This CDR3 has 16 residues. The CDR3 nucleotides read TGTGCCAGCAGTGCTCCCCCACAGGGGGATGATCAGCCCCAGCATTTT. As protein: CASSAPPQGDDQPQHF.

The sample holds many counts of this clonotype. The V and J genes are TRBV14 and TRBJ2-2, with 8 bases matching TRBD2. The CDR3 sequence is 16 residues long. CDR1 is SGHDN, CDR2 FVKESK, per germline. The V segment lost 0 bases and the J segment 7 bases; nucleotides outside the gene matches: 7. This chain's CDR3 is CASSQEFSGEDGELFF. CDR3 nucleotides: TGTGCCAGCAGCCAAGAGTTTAGCGGGGAAGACGGGGAGCTGTTTTTT.

In this sample, this clonotype turned up many times. V gene TRBV6-5 combines with J gene TRBJ1-2; tentatively, D is TRBD1 (5 bases). The CDR3 length is 13 residues. Trimming took off 6 bases at V and 4 bases at J, with 12 bases between the two ends. CDR1 is MNHEY and CDR2 is SVGAGI in the germline V gene. The chain's CDR3 is CASRSTGGYGYTF. DNA for the CDR3: TGTGCCAGCAGAAGTACAGGCGGCTATGGCTACACCTTC.

This clonotype has a count of ten or more. This chain joins TRBV6-1 and TRBJ2-4; D is undetermined. V was clipped by 1 base and J by 9 bases, with 13 bases between them. Germline assignment: CDR1 MNHNS and CDR2 SASEGT. The length of the CDR3 is 14 residues. In DNA form, the CDR3 reads TGTGCCAGCAGTGAAGGGGTGGGAAAGAGCATTCAGTACTTC. Translated: CASSEGVGKSIQYF.

V gene TRBV19 combines with J gene TRBJ1-2; D unclear. The CDR3 length is 14 residues. V gave up 2 bases and J gave up 1 base, with 8 bases separating them. Per the germline V gene, CDR1 is LNHDA and CDR2 is SQIVND (reference sequence). CDR3 sequence: CASSILPLNYGYTF. The CDR3, as DNA: TGTGCCAGTAGTATACTACCTCTTAACTATGGCTACACCTTC.

This clonotype was seen many times. The rearrangement links TRBV25-1 to TRBJ2-7; D gene uncertain. V gave up 2 bases and J gave up 2 bases, with 10 bases separating them. Looked up from germline, CDR1 is MGHDK and CDR2 is SYGVNS. The CDR3 runs to 14 residues. The CDR3 nucleotides read TGTGCCAGCAGTGAAGGCGGCAGCACCTACGAGCAGTACTTC. Protein sequence: CASSEGGSTYEQYF.

The V call is TRBV20-1, the J call TRBJ2-7, with D possibly matching TRBD2 (6 bases). Per germline, CDR1 DFQATT and CDR2 SNEGSKA (reference sequence). The CDR3 contains 13 residues. The V end lost 2 bases, the J end lost 0 bases, and 8 bases lay between the germline ends. CDR3 region: CSARTEGSYEQYV. CDR3 DNA: TGCAGTGCTAGAACGGAGGGCTCCTACGAGCAGTACGTC.

This clonotype was picked up many times. V gene TRBV5-5 combines with J gene TRBJ2-2; 9 nucleotides line up with TRBD1. This CDR3 is built from 18 residues. Germline CDR1 reads SGHKS; CDR2 reads YYEKEE (reference sequence). V was pared by 4 bases and J by 4 bases, with 14 bases of the junction left unmatched. The CDR3 loop reads CASSPIRIPGQGTGELFF. CDR3 in DNA: TGTGCCAGCAGCCCGATTCGAATACCGGGACAGGGCACCGGGGAGCTGTTTTTT.

This clonotype was recorded at least ten times. This chain joins TRBV20-1 and TRBJ2-1; 7 nucleotides agree with TRBD1. CDR1 is DFQATT, CDR2 SNEGSKA, per germline (reference sequence). CDR3 length equals 12 residues. Trimming took 7 bases from V and 6 from J; bases not matched to a gene: 6. The CDR3 DNA is TGCAGTGACTTGACAGGGTCCAATGAGCAGTTCTTC. Encoded protein: CSDLTGSNEQFF.

This clonotype has a count of ten or more. V and J are TRBV6-1 and TRBJ1-1; a possible D gene is TRBD1 (5 bases). Trimming left V 6 bases short and J 1 base short, with 18 bases between. In germline, CDR1 is MNHNS, CDR2 SASEGT. This CDR3 spans 16 amino acids. CDR3 residues: CASSNRDPWSNTEAFF. The CDR3 nucleotides read TGTGCCAGCAGCAACCGGGACCCCTGGTCGAACACTGAAGCTTTCTTT.

This clonotype was detected a few times. The chain joins TRBV7-9 to TRBJ1-2; TRBD1 is a possible D gene (5 bases). The CDR3 is 15 residues long. Germline V gene lookup returns CDR1 SEHNR and CDR2 FQNEAQ (reference sequence). V was trimmed by 5 bases and J by 2 bases, leaving 15 bases between them. The DNA of the CDR3 is TGTGCCAGCAGCCCGTGGGGGATACCGAACTATGGCTACACCTTC. Protein: CASSPWGIPNYGYTF.

This clonotype was seen ten or more times. The genes are TRBV7-9 and TRBJ2-7, with a possible D match to TRBD2 (6 bases). Germline loops: CDR1 SEHNR, CDR2 FQNEAQ (reference sequence). Trimming took off 1 base at V and 2 bases at J, with 12 bases between the two ends. The CDR3 totals 15 residues. In DNA, the CDR3 is TGTGCCAGCAGCTTAGATGGGGGGTACACCTACGAGCAGTACTTC. Protein: CASSLDGGYTYEQYF.

The table lists this clonotype with many counts. The chain has TRBV7-2 and TRBJ1-3; perhaps TRBD1 as D (6 bases). This CDR3 comprises 15 residues. Germline loops: CDR1 SGHTA, CDR2 FQGNSA. V lost 3 bases to trimming and J lost 0 bases, with 9 bases between them. CDR3 nucleotides: TGTGCCAGCAGCTTGGGGGCAGGCTCTGGAAACACCATATATTTT. Translating it yields CASSLGAGSGNTIYF.

This clonotype was seen repeatedly, ten times or more. This chain connects TRBV7-2 to TRBJ1-2; D gene unclear. CDR1 is SGHTA and CDR2 is FQGNSA in the germline V gene. Trimming took off 5 bases at V and 2 bases at J, with 9 bases between the two ends. This CDR3 has 13 residues. CDR3: CASSRAQNYGYTF. CDR3 nucleotides: TGTGCCAGCAGCCGGGCGCAGAACTATGGCTACACCTTC.

This clonotype was picked up many times. V and J are TRBV28 and TRBJ2-1; TRBD1 might be the D (5 bases). The germline V gene encodes CDR1 MDHEN and CDR2 SYDVKM. This CDR3 spans 14 amino acids. The V gene lost 3 bases and the J gene lost 5 bases, with 11 bases spanning the gap. This CDR3 is CASSFPRQNNEQFF. DNA for the CDR3: TGTGCCAGCAGTTTCCCCCGACAGAACAATGAGCAGTTCTTC.

The table lists this clonotype with many counts. The rearrangement joins TRBV20-1 to TRBJ2-7; TRBD1 might be the D (6 bases). V shed 1 base and J shed 7 bases, with 20 bases lying between them. The CDR3 is 15 residues long. From germline, CDR1 is DFQATT and CDR2 SNEGSKA (reference sequence). The CDR3 loop is CSARGPDLGGVEQYF. The CDR3 DNA is TGCAGTGCTAGAGGTCCGGACCTTGGGGGCGTAGAGCAGTACTTC.

This clonotype was detected only once. The chain carries TRBV7-8 and TRBJ1-4; D not certain. CDR1 is SGHVS, CDR2 FQNEAQ, per germline. Deletions cut 4 bases from V and 3 bases from J, with 12 bases between. The CDR3 is 15 residues long. CDR3 in DNA: TGTGCCAGCAGCTCAGAGAGAGTCTCTAATGAAAAACTGTTTTTT. Its protein product is CASSSERVSNEKLFF.